This T cell receptor beta chain was documented in a study of patients and donors after allogeneic stem cell transplantation. From the RT-PCR reads, TCRdb called clonotypes with MiXCR, one entry per CDR3 protein. The sample has roughly 140,000 distinct CDR3 sequences, about two fifths seen once. The junction had 8 bases not matched to a gene; V was cut back by 6 bases and J by 1 base. The CDR3 has 15 amino acids. V gene TRBV12-3 or TRBV12-4 combines with J gene TRBJ1-1; 7 nucleotides align to TRBD1. This receptor was identified in a human donor who was either an allogeneic HSCT recipient or a stem cell or donor lymphocyte infusion donor (not recorded which). It is not recorded whose cells these are; they may come from a transplant donor. The sequenced sample consisted of blood, either unsorted or a sorted T cell fraction (not recorded which). CDR3 amino acids: CASRLTGRANTEAFF. The CDR3 DNA reads as TGTGCCAGCAGGTTGACAGGGCGGGCGAACACTGAAGCTTTCTTT.